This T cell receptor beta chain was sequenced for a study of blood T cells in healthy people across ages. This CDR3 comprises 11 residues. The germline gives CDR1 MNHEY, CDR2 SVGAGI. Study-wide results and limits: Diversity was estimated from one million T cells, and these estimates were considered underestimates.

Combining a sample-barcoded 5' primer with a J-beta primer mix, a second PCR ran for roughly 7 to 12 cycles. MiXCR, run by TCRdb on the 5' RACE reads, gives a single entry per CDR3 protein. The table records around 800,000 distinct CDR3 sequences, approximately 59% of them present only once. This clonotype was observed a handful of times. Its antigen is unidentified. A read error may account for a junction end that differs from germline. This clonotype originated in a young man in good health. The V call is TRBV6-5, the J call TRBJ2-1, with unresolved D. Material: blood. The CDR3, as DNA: TGCGCCAGCAGCACAAACAATGAGCAGTTCTTC. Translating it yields CASSTNNEQFF.